The 28 T cell receptor beta chains listed next were all sequenced from one sample in a study of graft-versus-host responses after intestinal transplantation. The method was immunoSEQ multiplex PCR; TCRdb's version includes in-frame clones alone and lacks a portion of them. The data hold 7,000 to 8,500 clones, with about 90% observed a single time. The starting material was PBMCs, obtained around 31 days after intestinal transplant. These TCRs come from a human patient who received an intestinal transplant, so some T cells may come from the graft donor.

The chain has TRBV5-4 and TRBJ2-2; no definite D call. Between the trimmed V and J ends, which lost 0 bases and 4 bases, there was a span of 10 bases. The CDR3 sequence is 15 residues long. Germline V lookup: CDR1 SGHNT, CDR2 YYREEE (reference sequence). DNA of the CDR3: TGTGCCAGCAGCTTGGATTTTCAGCTCACCGGGGAGCTGTTTTTT. Residues: CASSLDFQLTGELFF.

This chain joins TRBV18 and TRBJ2-7, with D perhaps TRBD1 (5 bases). CDR3 length: 13 residues. Germline lookup yields CDR1 KGHSH and CDR2 LQKENI. The V gene lost 7 bases and the J gene lost 0 bases, with 10 bases spanning the gap. This CDR3 reads CASFSDSSYEQYF. The CDR3 DNA reads TGTGCCAGCTTCTCAGACAGCTCCTACGAGCAGTACTTC.

J is TRBJ1-2 and V is TRBV11-2, with D possibly matching TRBD1 (6 bases). Trimming took off 7 bases at V and 3 bases at J, with 24 bases between the two ends. Germline CDR1 is SGHAT and CDR2 is FQNNGV. The CDR3 covers 17 residues. The CDR3 sequence is CASIPHSYYGTHYGYTF. In DNA form, the CDR3 reads TGTGCCAGCATCCCCCACTCCTATTACGGGACACACTATGGCTACACCTTC.

This chain uses TRBV7-9 with TRBJ1-4, with D perhaps matching TRBD1 (5 bases). The CDR3 totals 14 residues. In germline, CDR1 is SEHNR, CDR2 FQNEAQ (reference sequence). Trimming shortened V by 3 bases and J by 3 bases, and 8 bases separated the two germline ends. As DNA, the CDR3 is TGTGCCAGCAGCTTCAGGGCGGCTAATGAAAAACTGTTTTTT. Amino acids: CASSFRAANEKLFF.

The J gene is TRBJ1-4, the V gene TRBV2; 9 bases are a match to TRBD1. V shed 6 bases, J shed 3 bases, and the junction held 5 bases outside the gene matches. CDR1 SNHLY and CDR2 FYNNEI come from the germline V gene. The CDR3 consists of 15 residues. The CDR3 sequence: CASRPRTGANEKLFF. The CDR3 DNA is TGTGCCAGCAGACCCCGGACAGGGGCTAATGAAAAACTGTTTTTT.

The V call is TRBV11-2, the J call TRBJ2-7; 9 bases fit TRBD1. CDR3 length: 16 amino acids. Germline V CDR1 and CDR2: SGHAT, FQNNGV. V gave up 1 base and J gave up 2 bases; unmatched junction bases: 6. The CDR3 sequence is CASSLAGTGFAYEQYF. For the CDR3, the DNA is TGTGCCAGCAGCTTAGCCGGGACAGGGTTTGCCTACGAGCAGTACTTC.

V is TRBV7-9 and J is TRBJ2-7; tentatively, D is TRBD2 (5 bases). Trimming cost V 5 bases and J 5 bases, with 19 bases left between them. The germline V gene encodes CDR1 SEHNR and CDR2 FQNEAQ (reference sequence). CDR3 size: 15 residues. This chain's CDR3 is CASSPKRAGWDEQYF. CDR3 DNA sequence: TGTGCCAGCAGCCCTAAAAGGGCGGGTTGGGACGAGCAGTACTTC.

The chain recombines TRBV11-3 with TRBJ2-1; D is unresolved. Trimming cost V 4 bases and J 0 bases, with 10 bases left between them. CDR1 is SGHNT, CDR2 YENEEA, per germline. This CDR3 has 15 residues. The CDR3: CASSSVRSSYNEQFF. The CDR3 DNA reads TGTGCCAGCAGCTCCGTGCGGAGCTCCTACAATGAGCAGTTCTTC.

The genes are TRBV27 and TRBJ2-7; 12 bases fit TRBD1. With 5 bases clipped from V and 5 bases from J, the junction kept 10 bases outside the gene matches. This CDR3 region has 16 residues. Germline values: CDR1 MNHEY, CDR2 SMNVEV (reference sequence). CDR3 nucleotides: TGTGCCAGCAGTCCGCTAGGGGGGACAGGGGGCGACGAGCAGTACTTC. It yields the protein CASSPLGGTGGDEQYF.

The rearrangement links TRBV12-2 to TRBJ2-1; the table's TRBD1 call for D was not verified on the DNA. TRBV12-2 counts as a pseudogene. The CDR3 sequence is 13 residues long. CDR3 nucleotide sequence: TGTGCAAGTCGGCCCACAGGGTTCCATGAGCAGTTCTTC. This codes for CASRPTGFHEQFF.

This chain connects TRBV28 to TRBJ2-1; D is possibly TRBD2 (6 bases). Looked up from germline, CDR1 is MDHEN and CDR2 is SYDVKM. The CDR3 has 16 residues. Trimming stripped 3 bases from V and 1 base from J, with 13 bases between. The CDR3 DNA follows: TGTGCCAGCAGTTTTTCTGTAGCGGCTTCCTACAATGAGCAGTTCTTC. Translation: CASSFSVAASYNEQFF.

V usage is TRBV27 and J usage is TRBJ1-1, with 8 bases fitting TRBD1. J gave up 10 bases and V 4 bases, and 14 bases lay outside the gene matches. Germline loops: CDR1 MNHEY, CDR2 SMNVEV (reference sequence). CDR3 length: 15 amino acids. The CDR3 protein is CASSSYRGGPSRAFF. The CDR3 DNA reads TGTGCCAGCAGTTCCTACAGGGGGGGACCGTCGAGAGCTTTCTTT.

V usage is TRBV5-1 and J usage is TRBJ1-1; D unresolved. V shed 5 bases and J shed 0 bases, with 14 bases lying between them. This CDR3 is built from 15 residues. Germline loops: CDR1 SGHRS, CDR2 YFSETQ. For the CDR3, the DNA is TGCGCCAGCAGGATCCATCAGCAGTTGAACACTGAAGCTTTCTTT. Translation gives CASRIHQQLNTEAFF.

The CDR3 region has the DNA TGTGCCAGCAGCCCCAACCGGGGGTTCTATGGCTACACCTTC. It translates to CASSPNRGFYGYTF. The V and J genes are TRBV21-1 and TRBJ1-2. TRBV21-1 is noted as a pseudogene. The CDR3 spans 14 residues.

The chain carries TRBV7-9 and TRBJ1-1, with D tentatively TRBD1 (6 bases). V lost 6 bases and J 4 bases, leaving 6 bases between the germline ends. The germline V gene encodes CDR1 SEHNR and CDR2 FQNEAQ (reference sequence). The CDR3 sequence is 11 residues long. The CDR3 DNA is TGTGCCAGCAGACAGGGCACTGAAGCTTTCTTT. It encodes CASRQGTEAFF.

The chain's CDR3 is CASSQDREVNSPLHF. CDR3 nucleotides: TGCGCCAGCAGTCAGGACAGGGAGGTTAATTCACCCCTCCACTTT. The V call is TRBV23-1, the J call TRBJ1-6, with TRBD1 matching over 8 bases. TRBV23-1 is placed among ORFs of uncertain function. J lost 6 bases, V lost 3 bases, and 4 bases had no gene match. This CDR3 is built from 15 residues.

The CDR3 is CASSLVFMSDTYEQYF. The CDR3 DNA follows: TGTGCCAGCAGCTTAGTGTTTATGTCGGATACCTACGAGCAGTACTTC. This sequence joins TRBV11-2 and TRBJ2-7; D gene unclear. The CDR3 is 16 residues long. V was shortened by 1 base and J by 2 bases, with 15 bases between the two germline ends. Germline V gene lookup returns CDR1 SGHAT and CDR2 FQNNGV.

This clone was seen once. The chain has TRBV4-1 and TRBJ2-1, with no clear D. Trimming took off 1 base at V and 0 bases at J, with 7 bases between the two ends. Per the germline V gene, CDR1 is MGHRA and CDR2 is YSYEKL. The CDR3 contains 15 residues. CDR3 in DNA: TGCGCCAGCAGCCAAGGTTCTGGCTCCTACAATGAGCAGTTCTTC. Translated: CASSQGSGSYNEQFF.

The chain is built from TRBV9 and TRBJ2-5; 8 bases fit TRBD2. The CDR3 runs 15 residues. Germline-derived CDR1 and CDR2 are SGDLS and YYNGEE. The trim removed 0 bases at V and 4 bases at J, leaving 5 bases unmatched. CDR3 sequence reads: CASSVAGGGGETQYF. The CDR3 bases are TGTGCCAGCAGCGTAGCGGGAGGGGGGGGAGAGACCCAGTACTTC.

This chain links TRBV18 with TRBJ2-1; D gene unclear. V lost 2 bases, J lost 6 bases, and 5 bases lay in between. The CDR3 has 12 residues. CDR1 is KGHSH and CDR2 is LQKENI in the germline V gene. CDR3 amino acids: CASSPGSNEQFF. In DNA, the CDR3 is TGTGCCAGCTCACCAGGGTCCAATGAGCAGTTCTTC.

The chain employs TRBV13 and TRBJ2-1; 10 bases fit TRBD2. This CDR3 contains 15 residues. Looked up from germline, CDR1 is PRHDT and CDR2 is FYEKMQ (reference sequence). The trim removed 5 bases at V and 4 bases at J, leaving 5 bases unmatched. CDR3 in DNA: TGTGCCAGCAGCGACCTAGCGGGGGAGTACAATGAGCAGTTCTTC. Amino acid sequence: CASSDLAGEYNEQFF. Together with reference TRBV13 and TRBJ2-1, the CDR3 gives the full variable domain: AAGVIQSPRHLIKEKRETATLKCYPIPRHDTVYWYQQGPGQDPQFLISFYEKMQSDKGSIPDRFSAQQFSDYHSELNMSSLELGDSALYFCASSDLAGEYNEQFFGPGTRLTVL.

This chain connects TRBV6-6 to TRBJ1-5; D is uncertain. Germline V gene lookup returns CDR1 MNHNY and CDR2 SVGAGI (reference sequence). The germline V and J ends were trimmed by 0 bases and 7 bases, with 7 bases remaining between them. The CDR3 runs to 13 residues. This chain's CDR3 is CASSYSLSQPQHF. The CDR3 DNA sequence: TGTGCCAGCAGTTACTCGTTATCGCAGCCCCAGCATTTT.

V usage is TRBV7-1 and J usage is TRBJ2-1; D gene unclear. TRBV7-1 is annotated as an ORF whose role is uncertain. The CDR3 length is 12 residues. The ends were cut back, 3 bases at V and 7 bases at J, with 7 bases in the middle. The CDR3 DNA reads TGTGCCAGCAGCTCCGACTTTAATGAGCAGTTCTTC. This translates into CASSSDFNEQFF.

This clone was counted only a few times. The chain uses TRBV10-1 and TRBJ1-3; D gene unclear. The CDR3 runs to 12 residues. Per germline, CDR1 WNHNN and CDR2 SYGVQD (reference sequence). The V end was cut by 1 base, the J end by 7 bases, with 5 bases between. Written as DNA, the CDR3 is TGCGCCAGCAGTGAGTTTGGGAACACCATATATTTT. Its protein is CASSEFGNTIYF.

The chain is built from TRBV5-1 and TRBJ1-5, with D uncertain. The ends were cut back, 1 base at V and 2 bases at J, with 13 bases in the middle. Germline values: CDR1 SGHRS, CDR2 YFSETQ. The CDR3 consists of 16 residues. CDR3: CASSLCRGYGNQPQHF. In DNA, the CDR3 is TGCGCCAGCAGCTTGTGCAGAGGCTACGGCAATCAGCCCCAGCATTTT.

CDR3 amino acids: CASSQSRGQGHTDTQYF. The DNA for the CDR3 is TGTGCCAGCAGCCAATCCCGAGGACAGGGGCACACAGATACGCAGTATTTT. V and J are TRBV11-3 and TRBJ2-3, with 9 bases matching TRBD1. The CDR3 sequence is 17 residues long. V was clipped by 5 bases and J by 2 bases; unmatched bases: 11. CDR1 SGHNT and CDR2 YENEEA come from the germline V gene.

With respect to this clone: The junction departs from the called germline gene at one end, perhaps through a read error. The V and J genes are TRBV2 and TRBJ1-1; the D is unclear. The CDR3 has 13 residues. Germline CDR1 reads SNHLY; CDR2 reads FYNNEI. The CDR3 DNA reads TGTGCCAGCAGGGAAGGTTCATACACTGAAGCTTTCTTT. It yields the protein CASREGSYTEAFF.

The chain links TRBV27 to TRBJ2-3; D is undetermined. The CDR3 contains 14 residues. V lost 4 bases and J lost 0, with 8 bases in between. Germline loops: CDR1 MNHEY, CDR2 SMNVEV (reference sequence). DNA of the CDR3: TGTGCCAGCAGTTACTTCCTCAGCACAGATACGCAGTATTTT. Amino acids: CASSYFLSTDTQYF.